The TCR beta chain described here comes from a study of identical twins. The germline CDR1 and CDR2 sequences are SEHNR and FQNEAQ (reference sequence). The trim removed 3 bases at V and 6 bases at J, leaving 5 bases unmatched. This CDR3 has 14 residues. This clonotype occurred many times. Template switching supplied a universal primer site; unique molecular identifiers were carried on the cDNA. TCRdb independently ran MiXCR on the 5' RACE reads; one entry per CDR3 protein. Of 230,000 or so distinct CDR3 sequences listed, about 8.5% are singletons. The same sample was also studied in work on yellow fever vaccine responses in identical twins. As that study records: Reports say the vaccine T cell response in twins looked partly convergent and partly personalized.

Sequencing was done on a sample of CD8+ T cells sorted from blood. This TCR came from a woman in her late teens or twenties in good health. The chain uses TRBV7-9 and TRBJ2-1, with TRBD2 identical over 7 bases. DNA for the CDR3: TGTGCCAGCAGCTTGCTAGCGGCTTCCAATGAGCAGTTCTTC. The encoded protein is CASSLLAASNEQFF.